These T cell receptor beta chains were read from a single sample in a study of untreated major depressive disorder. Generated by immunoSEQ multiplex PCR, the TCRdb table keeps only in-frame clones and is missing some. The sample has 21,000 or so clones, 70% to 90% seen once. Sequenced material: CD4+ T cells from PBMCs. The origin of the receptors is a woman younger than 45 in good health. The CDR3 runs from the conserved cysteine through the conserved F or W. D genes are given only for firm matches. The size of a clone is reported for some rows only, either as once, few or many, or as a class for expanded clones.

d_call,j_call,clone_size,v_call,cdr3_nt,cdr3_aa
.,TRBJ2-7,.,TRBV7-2,TGTGCCAGCAGCAACCCTCCGGGAGTCGAGCAGTACTTC,CASSNPPGVEQYF
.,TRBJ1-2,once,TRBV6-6,TGTGCCAGCAGTTACCAGGACAGAGGAGGCTACACCTTC,CASSYQDRGGYTF
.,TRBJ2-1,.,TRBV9,TGTGCCAGCAGCGTAGCGCCAAGCTCCTACAATGAGCAGTTCTTC,CASSVAPSSYNEQFF
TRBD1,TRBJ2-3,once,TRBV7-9,TGTGCCAGCACCTCGGACAGGGAAGGCACAGATACGCAGTATTTT,CASTSDREGTDTQYF
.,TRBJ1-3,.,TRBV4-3,TGCGCCAGCAGTTCGGGGAGCTCTGGAAACACCATATATTTT,CASSSGSSGNTIYF
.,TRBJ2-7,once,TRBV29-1,TGCAGCGTTGAAGACGAGACAGCGACCTACGAGCAGTACTTC,CSVEDETATYEQYF
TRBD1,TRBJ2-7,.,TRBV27,TGTGCCAGCTCGAGACAGGGGTCAGGGTACGAGCAGTACTTC,CASSRQGSGYEQYF
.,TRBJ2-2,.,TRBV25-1,TGTGCCAGCGTCTCAGACACCGGGGAGCTGTTTTTT,CASVSDTGELFF
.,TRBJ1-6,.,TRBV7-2,TGTGCCAGCAGCTTAGCCGACTCACCCCTCCACTTT,CASSLADSPLHF
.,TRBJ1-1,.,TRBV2,TGTGCCAGCAGTGCCTTCACTGAAGCTTTCTTT,CASSAFTEAFF
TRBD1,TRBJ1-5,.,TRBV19,TGTGCCAGTCAGTCCGCCGGGACAGGGAGGCAACAGCCCCAGCATTTT,CASQSAGTGRQQPQHF
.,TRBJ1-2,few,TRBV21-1,TGTGCCAGCAAGGACCGGGACGGGAACTATGGCTACACCTTC,CASKDRDGNYGYTF
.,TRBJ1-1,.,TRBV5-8,TGTGCCAGCAGCTTGGTCAGGGGCGCTGGGAACACTGAAGCTTTCTTT,CASSLVRGAGNTEAFF
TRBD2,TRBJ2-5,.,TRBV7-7,TGTGCTAGCAGCTTAGGCCTAGCGGGCCCTCAAGAGACCCAGTACTTC,CASSLGLAGPQETQYF
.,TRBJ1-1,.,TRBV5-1,TGCGCCAGCAGCTTGGGGGGTCTGAACACTGAAGCTTTCTTT,CASSLGGLNTEAFF
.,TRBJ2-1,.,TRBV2,TGTGCCAGCATAAAAGCAAGCTCCTACAATGAGCAGTTCTTC,CASIKASSYNEQFF
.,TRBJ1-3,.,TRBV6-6,TGTGCCAGCAGTTACGGCCAGGGTCGAAACACCATATATTTT,CASSYGQGRNTIYF
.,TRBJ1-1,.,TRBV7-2,TGTGCCAGCAGCCGCCAGTGGGGTGAAGCTTTCTTT,CASSRQWGEAFF
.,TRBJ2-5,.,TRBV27,TGTGCCAGCAGGTTATTTATGGACATCGGGGAGACCCAGTACTTC,CASRLFMDIGETQYF
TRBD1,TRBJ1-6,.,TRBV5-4,TGTGCCAGCAGTTTCGACAGGGAGACTTCACCCCTCCACTTT,CASSFDRETSPLHF
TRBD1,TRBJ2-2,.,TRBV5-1,TGCGCCAGCAGCTTGGCCTTGACAGGGGGCTACGCCGGGGAGCTGTTTTTT,CASSLALTGGYAGELFF
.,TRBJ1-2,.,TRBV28,TGTGCCAGCATTCCTGGTCCGGACCGCGGCTACACCTTC,CASIPGPDRGYTF